Listed below are T cell receptor beta chains from one sample, sequenced in a study of blood T cell repertoires in COVID-19. TCRdb's copy holds only in-frame clones and misses some; the assay was immunoSEQ multiplex PCR. The repertoire includes over 150,000 clones, roughly 80% of them detected once, and about 7.3% sits in the top ten. Sequencing was done on a sample of PBMCs or T cells enriched from blood (not recorded which). The source is a man aged 45-65 years who had recovered from COVID-19. Both conserved end residues are part of each CDR3.

j_call,v_call,cdr3_aa
TRBJ1-3,TRBV18,CASSRTISGNTIYF
TRBJ1-3,TRBV3-1/TRBV3-2,CASSPGGGGTIYF
TRBJ1-6,TRBV9,CASSGWPRSPLHF
TRBJ1-4,TRBV27,CASSPWGRGEKLFF
TRBJ1-2,TRBV11-2,CASSLGGRGTSGYTF
TRBJ2-5,TRBV4-1,CASSQDGGDRAVVTQYF
TRBJ1-1,TRBV20-1,CSAIAGDTAFF
TRBJ2-7,TRBV5-1,CASAPTRQGGEQYF
TRBJ2-1,TRBV14,CASSRGDYNEQFF
TRBJ1-2,TRBV11-2,CASSPRAGQGPSPGGYTF
TRBJ2-3,TRBV18,CASSPFRDKFTDTQYF
TRBJ1-1,TRBV5-6,CASSVRGGMGTEAFF
TRBJ1-5,TRBV5-6,CASSNWTGESNQPQHF
TRBJ1-2,TRBV25-1,CASSGQGEGYTF
TRBJ2-5,TRBV6-5,CASSPGTGRMGTQYF
TRBJ2-2,TRBV18,CASSPPNRGRNGELFF
TRBJ2-7,TRBV5-1,CASSRELSYEQYF
TRBJ1-2,TRBV25-1,CASTDRNYGYTF
TRBJ2-7,TRBV29-1,CSVEFAGVGYEQYF
TRBJ1-4,TRBV7-9,CASSLETGRREKLFF
TRBJ1-1,TRBV7-3,CASSYGQGDEAFF
TRBJ2-1,TRBV3-1/TRBV3-2,CASSAVAENEQFF
TRBJ2-7,TRBV11-2,CASSLGLAGPYEQYF
TRBJ1-5,TRBV18,CASSPEVPSNQPQHF
TRBJ2-7,TRBV5-1,CASSLVAGTSYEQYF